This section outlines one T cell receptor (beta chain) sequence together with its context. Its antigen is unknown. There are no base qualities to consult, and no much larger clone falls within one base. Collaborating institutions collected whole blood in K2EDTA tubes following their own protocols. For TCRbeta analysis, collaborators shipped samples as frozen whole blood, isolated PBMCs, or DNA extracted from either of those sample types. The sample comes from a study of blood T cell repertoires in COVID-19 (dated by TCRdb to the early 2020s). Some background on the complete study: Samples from collaborators originated in the United States, Italy and Spain and spanned both the acute and convalescent phases of COVID-19. The prospective study material was composed of cDNA or gDNA derived from T cells, B-cell-depleted T cells, or PBMCs. Subjects who had been exposed to COVID-19, were actively infected with it, or had recovered from it provided the deeply sampled blood TCRbeta repertoires that made up the dataset. A freely available public database, intended as a resource for researchers studying the immune response to SARS-CoV-2, is where the repertoires were released. Samples were obtained from the ongoing ImmuneRACE study (first 160 participants) and from 950 to 1,500 subjects provided by 6 global collaborators. The sample metadata nearly always contained a de-identified subject ID, COVID-19 status, age in years and sex. Where available, HLA class I and class II types were taken from metadata supplied by the sample provider and were not determined by assay-based typing.

The CDR3 has 15 amino acids, counting the end cysteine and phenylalanine. Just the 45-base CDR3 DNA is kept, in frame starting at base 1. V drops 0 bases and J drops 3 bases, leaving 11 bases in between. For CDR1 and CDR2, the germline V gene lists LGHNA and YSLEER. TCRbeta CDR3 regions were amplified from genomic DNA using the immunoSEQ Assay, a bias-controlled multiplex PCR. The original methods were these. Within the assay, amplification of reference gene primers was used to estimate how many nucleated cells each sample contained. To quantify the absolute abundance of each unique TCRbeta CDR3 rearrangement, sequence reads were collapsed and filtered. For each sample, productive Simpson clonality was calculated as the square root of Simpson's diversity index over productive rearrangements. Not all clones reach the TCRdb copy of this immuneACCESS table, which keeps in-frame sequences only. Checked studies attribute under half of the gap to unresolved V genes and leave the rest unexplained. The DNA was the basis for D and trimming; V, J and clone size are from that table. The sample yields fewer than 250,000 clones; about nine tenths were counted once. The ten largest clones add up to roughly 1.7% of the sample.

The paper's findings and limits, for the study overall: The quantity of clinical and demographic metadata differed by source and by participant and was supplied without curation.

The V gene is TRBV4-3 and the J gene is TRBJ1-2; no D gene call is confident. Material for sequencing was peripheral blood. The source of this sequence is a man aged 65-85 years with acute or convalescent COVID-19. The nucleotide sequence is TGCGCCAGCAGCCAAGATATACTCGGGGACTATGGCTACACCTTC. Translated, it reads CASSQDILGDYGYTF.